These T cell receptor beta chains were read from a single sample in a study of blood T cell repertoires in COVID-19. Libraries were prepared by immunoSEQ multiplex PCR; TCRdb keeps only in-frame clonotypes and omits some of them. The table shows roughly 410,000 clones, with roughly 90% occurring only once. What was sequenced was peripheral blood. These receptors were taken from a woman aged 40-49 years with COVID-19, enrolled during active disease. The CDR3 runs from the conserved cysteine through the conserved F or W. Fields, in order: J gene, clone size, D gene, V gene, CDR3 DNA, CDR3 protein. A D gene is named only where the DNA matches it firmly. Clone size is not always given. Where it is, it says once, few, many or a class for expanded clones.

J gene: TRBJ1-3; clone size: .; D gene: .; V gene: TRBV4-3; CDR3 DNA: TGCGCCAGCAGCCAAGATCTAGGAGCTACTGGAAACACCATATATTTT; CDR3 protein: CASSQDLGATGNTIYF
J gene: TRBJ1-2; clone size: .; D gene: .; V gene: TRBV28; CDR3 DNA: TGTGCCAGCACTTCCAGGGGCAGGCATACCTATGGCTACACCTTC; CDR3 protein: CASTSRGRHTYGYTF
J gene: TRBJ2-1; clone size: .; D gene: TRBD1; V gene: TRBV9; CDR3 DNA: TGTGCCAGCAGCGCGGGGGGAGGGACAGGGTCCTATGAGCAGTTCTTC; CDR3 protein: CASSAGGGTGSYEQFF
J gene: TRBJ2-7; clone size: .; D gene: TRBD1; V gene: TRBV2; CDR3 DNA: TGTGCCAGCAGGGGAGGGACAGGGGTTACCTACGAGCAGTACTTC; CDR3 protein: CASRGGTGVTYEQYF
J gene: TRBJ2-7; clone size: once; D gene: TRBD2; V gene: TRBV9; CDR3 DNA: TGTGCCAGCAGCGTAGGGGGGGGGACCCCCTACGAGCAGTACTTC; CDR3 protein: CASSVGGGTPYEQYF
J gene: TRBJ1-6; clone size: .; D gene: .; V gene: TRBV19; CDR3 DNA: TGTGCCAGTAGTATTAGACCGATCGACAGGACCGTGCCACCCCTCCACTTT; CDR3 protein: CASSIRPIDRTVPPLHF
J gene: TRBJ1-3; clone size: .; D gene: .; V gene: TRBV28; CDR3 DNA: TGTGCCAGCAGTCGGACACGGACAGCTTCTGGAAACACCATATATTTT; CDR3 protein: CASSRTRTASGNTIYF
J gene: TRBJ2-7; clone size: .; D gene: .; V gene: TRBV5-1; CDR3 DNA: TGCGCCAGCAGCCAACAGCCGGTACAGCCAAACTACGAGCAGTACTTC; CDR3 protein: CASSQQPVQPNYEQYF
J gene: TRBJ2-5; clone size: few; D gene: .; V gene: TRBV7-3; CDR3 DNA: TGTGCCAGCAGCTTCGGACGGGGAGAGACCCAGTACTTC; CDR3 protein: CASSFGRGETQYF
J gene: TRBJ2-4; clone size: .; D gene: TRBD2; V gene: TRBV28; CDR3 DNA: TGTGCCAGCAGTTTAGGTCGGCTAGCGGGGCCCATCGGCTTC; CDR3 protein: CASSLGRLAGPIGF
J gene: TRBJ1-2; clone size: .; D gene: .; V gene: TRBV5-4; CDR3 DNA: TGTGCCAGCAGCTTGGTGGGGAGATCGGGCTACACCTTC; CDR3 protein: CASSLVGRSGYTF
J gene: TRBJ1-1; clone size: .; D gene: TRBD1; V gene: TRBV6-6; CDR3 DNA: TGTGCCAGCAGACGACAGGGGGTGAGGGAGACTGAAGCTTTCTTT; CDR3 protein: CASRRQGVRETEAFF
J gene: TRBJ1-1; clone size: .; D gene: .; V gene: TRBV19; CDR3 DNA: TGTGCCAGTAGTATACCGCGGGGGGCTAGTTTCACTGAAGCTTTCTTT; CDR3 protein: CASSIPRGASFTEAFF
J gene: TRBJ1-1; clone size: once; D gene: TRBD1; V gene: TRBV2; CDR3 DNA: TGTGCCAGAGGGACAGTGAACACTGAAGCTTTCTTT; CDR3 protein: CARGTVNTEAFF
J gene: TRBJ2-7; clone size: .; D gene: .; V gene: TRBV7-8; CDR3 DNA: TGTGCCAGCAGCTTAGGCGGTGAGGGCTGGCGATCCTACGAGCAGTACTTC; CDR3 protein: CASSLGGEGWRSYEQYF
J gene: TRBJ2-2; clone size: .; D gene: TRBD2; V gene: TRBV6-5; CDR3 DNA: TGTGCCAGCAGCGGGACTAGACTGCCCGGGGAGCTGTTTTTT; CDR3 protein: CASSGTRLPGELFF